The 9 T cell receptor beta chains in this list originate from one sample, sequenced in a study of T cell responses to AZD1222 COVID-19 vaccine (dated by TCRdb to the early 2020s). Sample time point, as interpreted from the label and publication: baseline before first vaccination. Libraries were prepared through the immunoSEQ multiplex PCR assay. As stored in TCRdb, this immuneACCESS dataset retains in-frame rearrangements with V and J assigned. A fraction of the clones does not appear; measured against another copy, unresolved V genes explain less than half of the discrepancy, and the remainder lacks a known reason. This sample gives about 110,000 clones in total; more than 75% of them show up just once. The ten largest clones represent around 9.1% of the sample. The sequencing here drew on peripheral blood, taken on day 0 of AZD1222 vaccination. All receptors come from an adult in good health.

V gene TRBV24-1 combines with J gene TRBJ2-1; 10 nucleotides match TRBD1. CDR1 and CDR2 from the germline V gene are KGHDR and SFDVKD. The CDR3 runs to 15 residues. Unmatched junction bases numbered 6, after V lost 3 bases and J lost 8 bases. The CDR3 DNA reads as TGTGCCACCAGTGATGTGGACAGGGGGGCCGATGAGCAGTTCTTC. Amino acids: CATSDVDRGADEQFF.

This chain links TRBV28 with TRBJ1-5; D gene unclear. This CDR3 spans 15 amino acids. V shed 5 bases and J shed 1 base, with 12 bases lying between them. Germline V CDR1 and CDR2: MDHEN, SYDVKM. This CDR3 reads CASSPPLWSNQPQHF. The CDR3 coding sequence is TGTGCCAGCAGTCCCCCTCTCTGGAGCAATCAGCCCCAGCATTTT.

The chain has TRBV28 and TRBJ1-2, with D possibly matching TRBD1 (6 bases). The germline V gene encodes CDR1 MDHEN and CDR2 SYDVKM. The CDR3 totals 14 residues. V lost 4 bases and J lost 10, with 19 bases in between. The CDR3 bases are TGTGCCAGCAGTTGGGGGCCAACAGGGCGCGACTACACCTTC. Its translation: CASSWGPTGRDYTF.

CDR3 loop: CSASLSANEKLFF. CDR3 sequence (DNA): TGCAGTGCTAGTCTGTCAGCTAATGAAAAACTGTTTTTT. This chain connects TRBV20-1 to TRBJ1-4, with unresolved D. Looked up from germline, CDR1 is DFQATT and CDR2 is SNEGSKA (reference sequence). This CDR3 has 13 amino acids. V lost 3 bases and J 3 bases, leaving 8 bases between the germline ends.

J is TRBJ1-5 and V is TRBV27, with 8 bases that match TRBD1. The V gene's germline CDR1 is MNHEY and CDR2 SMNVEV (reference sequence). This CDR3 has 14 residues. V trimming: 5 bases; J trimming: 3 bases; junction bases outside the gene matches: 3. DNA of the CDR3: TGTGCCAGCAGTATGGGACAGGCCAATCAGCCCCAGCATTTT. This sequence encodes CASSMGQANQPQHF.

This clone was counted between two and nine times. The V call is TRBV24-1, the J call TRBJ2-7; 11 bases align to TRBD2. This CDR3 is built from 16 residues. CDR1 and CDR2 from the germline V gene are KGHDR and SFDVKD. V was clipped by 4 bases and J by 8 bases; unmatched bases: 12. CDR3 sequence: CATSDPSGTSGPKQYF. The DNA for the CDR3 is TGTGCCACCAGTGACCCCTCGGGGACTAGCGGACCAAAGCAGTACTTC.

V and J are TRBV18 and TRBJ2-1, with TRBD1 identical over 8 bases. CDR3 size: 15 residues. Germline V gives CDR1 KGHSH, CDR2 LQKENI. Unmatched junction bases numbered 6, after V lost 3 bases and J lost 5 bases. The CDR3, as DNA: TGTGCCAGCTCACCTGGACAGGGAGGCAACAATGAGCAGTTCTTC. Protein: CASSPGQGGNNEQFF. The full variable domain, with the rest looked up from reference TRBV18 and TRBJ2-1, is NAGVMQNPRHLVRRRGQEARLRCSPMKGHSHVYWYRQLPEEGLKFMVYLQKENIIDESGMPKERFSAEFPKEGPSILRIQQVVRGDSAAYFCASSPGQGGNNEQFFGPGTRLTVL.

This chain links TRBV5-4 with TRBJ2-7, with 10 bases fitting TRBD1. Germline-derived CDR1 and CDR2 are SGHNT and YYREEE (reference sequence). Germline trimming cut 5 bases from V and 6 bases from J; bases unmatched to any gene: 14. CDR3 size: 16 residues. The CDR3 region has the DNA TGTGCCAGCAGTTCCCCACTTGGGACAGGGGTTTCCGAGCAGTACTTC. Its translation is CASSSPLGTGVSEQYF.

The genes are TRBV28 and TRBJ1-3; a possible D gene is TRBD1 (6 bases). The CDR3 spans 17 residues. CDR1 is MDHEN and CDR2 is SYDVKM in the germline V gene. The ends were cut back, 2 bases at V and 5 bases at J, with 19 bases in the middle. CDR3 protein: CASSLEGTGTYRNTIYF. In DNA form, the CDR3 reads TGTGCCAGCAGTTTAGAGGGGACCGGGACATACCGAAACACCATATATTTT.